A selection of T cell receptor beta chains follows, all from one sample in a study of shared clonotypes between healthy human individuals. Produced via immunoSEQ multiplex PCR; TCRdb's table is partial and in-frame only. The table has hundreds of thousands of clones, approximately 96% seen once. The sequenced sample consisted of naive CD8+ T cells sorted from blood. Every receptor here comes from a woman in her 30s in good health. Both conserved end residues are part of each CDR3. Each record gives: CDR3 protein, CDR3 DNA, J gene, clone size, D gene, V gene. A D gene is named only where the DNA matches it firmly. The listing skips clone size in some rows; elsewhere it reads once, few, many or a size class.

CASSDPASGSIEQYF | TGTGCCAGCAGTGACCCGGCTAGCGGGAGCATCGAGCAGTACTTC | TRBJ2-7 | few | TRBD2 | TRBV2
CAIRRDSQDYGYTF | TGTGCCATCAGAAGGGACAGTCAGGACTATGGCTACACCTTC | TRBJ1-2 | once | TRBD1 | TRBV10-3
CASSISGSDQPQHF | TGTGCCAGTAGTATCTCTGGGTCTGATCAGCCCCAGCATTTT | TRBJ1-5 | - | - | TRBV19
CASSEGLAGGGYEQYF | TGTGCCAGCAGTGAGGGACTAGCGGGAGGGGGCTACGAGCAGTACTTC | TRBJ2-7 | - | TRBD2 | TRBV2
CAISDPQINMNTEAFF | TGTGCCATCAGTGACCCCCAGATTAACATGAACACTGAAGCTTTCTTT | TRBJ1-1 | - | - | TRBV10-3
CASSLTGHGTGELFF | TGTGCCAGCAGTTTAACTGGGCACGGCACCGGGGAGCTGTTTTTT | TRBJ2-2 | - | - | TRBV28
CASSLKLAGEWDF | TGTGCCAGCAGTTTAAAGCTAGCGGGAGAGTGGGACTTC | TRBJ2-4 | - | TRBD2 | TRBV28
CASSPQGATEAFF | TGTGCCAGCAGCCCACAGGGGGCCACTGAAGCTTTCTTT | TRBJ1-1 | - | TRBD1 | TRBV11-3
CASSPPGNEQFF | TGTGCCAGTAGTCCCCCGGGGAATGAGCAGTTCTTC | TRBJ2-1 | - | - | TRBV19
CASSSSGLTYEQYF | TGTGCCAGCAGCTCTAGCGGGCTCACCTACGAGCAGTACTTC | TRBJ2-7 | - | TRBD2 | TRBV7-2
CASSSGTSTPFF | TGCGCCAGCAGCTCGGGGACGTCGACCCCTTTCTTT | TRBJ1-1 | - | - | TRBV5-1
CASSTYRQPQHF | TGTGCCAGTAGTACCTATCGGCAGCCCCAGCATTTT | TRBJ1-5 | - | - | TRBV19
CASSYGGGGEQFF | TGTGCCAGCAGTTATGGGGGAGGGGGTGAGCAGTTCTTC | TRBJ2-1 | - | - | TRBV6-5
CASSLLRQGLNQPQHF | TGTGCCAGTAGTCTACTAAGACAGGGTCTAAATCAGCCCCAGCATTTT | TRBJ1-5 | - | TRBD1 | TRBV19
CASSISKRADTEAFF | TGTGCCAGTAGTATATCAAAGCGGGCAGACACTGAAGCTTTCTTT | TRBJ1-1 | - | - | TRBV19
CAISDTGLAGSPGELFF | TGTGCCATCAGTGACACGGGGCTAGCGGGATCCCCCGGGGAGCTGTTTTTT | TRBJ2-2 | once | TRBD2 | TRBV10-3
CASSGSSYNEQFF | TGCGCCAGTAGCGGGAGTTCCTACAATGAGCAGTTCTTC | TRBJ2-1 | - | TRBD2 | TRBV4-1
CASSYLDNPYEQYF | TGTGCCAGCAGTTACTTGGACAACCCCTACGAGCAGTACTTC | TRBJ2-7 | - | - | TRBV6-5
CASSFTGGGPGDTQYF | TGTGCCAGCAGTTTTACAGGGGGCGGCCCTGGAGATACGCAGTATTTT | TRBJ2-3 | - | TRBD1 | TRBV28
CASSFGGISNQPQHF | TGTGCCAGCAGTTTCGGGGGGATTAGCAATCAGCCCCAGCATTTT | TRBJ1-5 | - | - | TRBV5-5
CASIGEGNTEAFF | TGTGCCAGCATTGGGGAGGGGAACACTGAAGCTTTCTTT | TRBJ1-1 | few | - | TRBV2
CASSAGSWDTIYF | TGTGCCAGCAGCGCCGGATCCTGGGACACCATATATTTT | TRBJ1-3 | - | - | TRBV7-8
CASSPEGGRATYEQYF | TGTGCCAGCAGTCCCGAGGGCGGGAGGGCCACGTACGAGCAGTACTTC | TRBJ2-7 | - | TRBD2 | TRBV2
CASSQGGGLAGELFF | TGCGCCAGCAGCCAAGGGGGCGGGTTGGCCGGGGAGCTGTTTTTT | TRBJ2-2 | - | - | TRBV4-1
CASSQSLMLAHEQYF | TGTGCCAGCAGCCAATCTTTAATGCTAGCCCACGAGCAGTACTTC | TRBJ2-7 | once | - | TRBV16